This entry lists 26 T cell receptor beta chains sequenced from one sample in a study of memory CD4+ T cells and cytomegalovirus serostatus. Single viable CD3+CD4+CD8-CD45RO+ cells were sorted as the memory CD4+ T cells. The protocol was immunoSEQ multiplex PCR, while the TCRdb copy is restricted to in-frame clones and leaves out a portion. The sample carries some 52,000 clones, approximately 78% recorded once. Sequenced sample: memory CD4+ T cells from blood. The receptors originated from an adult in good health and CMV-seronegative.

The chain uses TRBV28 and TRBJ1-2, with D unclear. Trimming took off 6 bases at V and 4 bases at J, with 18 bases between the two ends. The germline gives CDR1 MDHEN, CDR2 SYDVKM. This CDR3 has 15 amino acids. This chain's CDR3 is CASSRPIGSSYGYTF. The CDR3 coding sequence is TGTGCCAGCAGCCGTCCCATCGGTTCCAGCTATGGCTACACCTTC.

The chain recombines TRBV7-7 with TRBJ2-5; TRBD1 or TRBD2 may be the D gene (6 bases each). The CDR3 loop spans 14 amino acids. The ends were cut back, 5 bases at V and 5 bases at J, with 15 bases in the middle. Per germline, CDR1 SSHAT and CDR2 FNYEAQ (reference sequence). The CDR3 bases are TGTGCCAGCAGCCCGGGGGCAGCCGGGGAGACCCAGTACTTC. It codes for CASSPGAAGETQYF.

This chain uses TRBV25-1 with TRBJ2-3, with unresolved D. The CDR3 extends over 12 amino acids. The ends were cut back, 4 bases at V and 5 bases at J, with 7 bases in the middle. Germline values: CDR1 MGHDK, CDR2 SYGVNS. DNA of the CDR3: TGTGCCAGCAGTGGCCTGGTAGATACGCAGTATTTT. It specifies CASSGLVDTQYF.

The chain recombines TRBV5-1 with TRBJ1-1; 9 nucleotides line up with TRBD1. Unmatched junction bases numbered 11, after V lost 4 bases and J lost 1 base. The CDR3 loop spans 17 amino acids. Per the germline V gene, CDR1 is SGHRS and CDR2 is YFSETQ. Written as DNA, the CDR3 is TGCGCCAGCAGCCCGTCCGGGGGGACAGGGACGAACACTGAAGCTTTCTTT. It is translated as CASSPSGGTGTNTEAFF.

The chain is built from TRBV28 and TRBJ1-5, with D perhaps matching TRBD1 (5 bases). The CDR3 has 21 amino acids. From germline, CDR1 is MDHEN and CDR2 SYDVKM. V was shortened by 1 base and J by 0 bases, with 25 bases between the two germline ends. CDR3 sequence (DNA): TGTGCCAGCAGTTTATTAAAGTGGGGGGTTACACCCCAATATAGCAATCAGCCCCAGCATTTT. This sequence encodes CASSLLKWGVTPQYSNQPQHF.

Remarks on this clone: Additional DNA sequences in this sample encode the identical CDR3. The chain recombines TRBV7-9 with TRBJ1-1; D unresolved. From germline, CDR1 is SEHNR and CDR2 FQNEAQ (reference sequence). The V end was cut by 3 bases, the J end by 10 bases, with 9 bases between. The CDR3 loop spans 11 amino acids. This CDR3 is CASSFTEGAFF. The CDR3 nucleotides read TGTGCCAGCAGCTTCACAGAGGGAGCTTTCTTT.

This clone was seen at least ten times. The chain couples TRBV5-6 to TRBJ2-5; possible D gene TRBD2, 6 bases. Germline CDR1 and CDR2: SGHDT and YYEEEE. The CDR3 spans 13 residues. V was cut by 1 base and J by 4 bases, with 8 bases left in between. This CDR3 is CASSLFGGETQYF. In DNA, the CDR3 is TGTGCCAGCAGCTTGTTCGGGGGAGAGACCCAGTACTTC.

The chain has TRBV7-2 and TRBJ2-5, with TRBD2 matching 8 bases. The CDR3 totals 15 residues. Germline CDR1 and CDR2: SGHTA and FQGNSA. The V and J ends lost 3 bases and 1 base, in that order; junction bases with no gene match: 4. The CDR3 reads CASSFPGGTQETQYF. The CDR3 DNA reads TGTGCCAGCAGCTTCCCGGGGGGGACCCAAGAGACCCAGTACTTC. Supplemented by reference TRBV7-2 and TRBJ2-5, the full variable domain reads GAGVSQSPSNKVTEKGKDVELRCDPISGHTALYWYRQSLGQGLEFLIYFQGNSAPDKSGLPSDRFSAERTGGSVSTLTIQRTQQEDSAVYLCASSFPGGTQETQYFGPGTRLLVL.

This clone was seen a handful of times. The J gene is TRBJ1-1, the V gene TRBV30; D remains unclear. V lost 4 bases to trimming and J lost 6 bases, with 15 bases between them. Looked up from germline, CDR1 is GTSNPN and CDR2 is SVGIG (reference sequence). The CDR3 is 13 residues long. CDR3 amino acids: CAWITPWFAEAFF. Here the CDR3 DNA reads TGTGCCTGGATTACTCCGTGGTTCGCTGAAGCTTTCTTT.

This chain connects TRBV30 to TRBJ1-1; tentative D call: TRBD1 (6 bases). Trimming removed 5 bases at V and 5 bases at J, with 15 bases between. The CDR3 spans 13 residues. Germline assignment: CDR1 GTSNPN and CDR2 SVGIG (reference sequence). DNA of the CDR3: TGTGCCTGGCGGGGACAACTGAGAACTGAAGCTTTCTTT. This sequence encodes CAWRGQLRTEAFF.

This clone showed up just once. V and J are TRBV5-1 and TRBJ2-7; tentative D call: TRBD2 (6 bases). The CDR3 runs to 15 residues. Germline V gene data show CDR1 as SGHRS and CDR2 as YFSETQ. Trimming removed 0 bases from V and 1 base from J, with 11 bases in between. The CDR3 reads CASSLEGRGSYEQYF. CDR3 nucleotide sequence: TGCGCCAGCAGCTTGGAGGGGCGGGGATCCTACGAGCAGTACTTC.

The V call is TRBV13, the J call TRBJ2-6; D may be TRBD1 (6 bases). V was clipped by 8 bases and J by 0 bases, with 14 bases between them. The CDR3 covers 16 residues. The germline V gene has CDR1 PRHDT and CDR2 FYEKMQ (reference sequence). The DNA for the CDR3 is TGTGCCAGCCTTGACAGGAGTAGCTCTGGGGCCAACGTCCTGACTTTC. This gives the protein CASLDRSSSGANVLTF.

With regard to this clone: The identical CDR3 is also encoded by other nucleotide sequences in the sample. The chain carries TRBV4-1 and TRBJ1-3; D not certain. The CDR3 totals 16 residues. The ends were cut back, 4 bases at V and 4 bases at J, with 17 bases in the middle. Per the germline V gene, CDR1 is MGHRA and CDR2 is YSYEKL. CDR3 DNA sequence: TGCGCCAGCAGCCCCAGAGTAGAGGCGGCGGGAAACACCATATATTTT. It specifies CASSPRVEAAGNTIYF.

This clone was recorded once. The chain employs TRBV21-1 and TRBJ2-4; TRBD1 is taken as the D call from the table, unchecked against the DNA. TRBV21-1 is flagged as a pseudogene. The CDR3 has 13 amino acids. The CDR3 nucleotides are TGTGCCAGCAGCAAAAATCTTGGACAGGATGTCCCCTTC. Its translation is CASSKNLGQDVPF.

The chain has TRBV6-1 and TRBJ2-2; D might be TRBD1 (6 bases). The CDR3 consists of 15 residues. The germline V and J ends were trimmed by 6 bases and 5 bases, with 16 bases remaining between them. The germline gives CDR1 MNHNS, CDR2 SASEGT. Here the CDR3 DNA reads TGTGCCAGCAGGAGCAGGGGCGGTTTAACCGGGGAGCTGTTTTTT. It encodes CASRSRGGLTGELFF.

The gene calls are TRBV29-1 and TRBJ2-7; D is undetermined. CDR1 SQVTM and CDR2 ANQGSEA come from the germline V gene. This CDR3 contains 12 residues. V lost 6 bases and J 3 bases, leaving 12 bases between the germline ends. CDR3: CSVAWTIYEQYF. The CDR3 bases are TGCAGCGTGGCCTGGACGATCTACGAGCAGTACTTC.

This chain joins TRBV5-1 and TRBJ2-3, with TRBD2 as a possible D gene (6 bases). The germline CDR1 and CDR2 sequences are SGHRS and YFSETQ. V was cut by 8 bases and J by 0 bases, with 13 bases left in between. This CDR3 spans 14 amino acids. CDR3 DNA sequence: TGCGCCAGTGGGGGAGGACTAAGCACAGATACGCAGTATTTT. Translating gives CASGGGLSTDTQYF.

This chain joins TRBV28 and TRBJ2-5; possibly TRBD1 for D (5 bases). In germline, CDR1 is MDHEN, CDR2 SYDVKM. Deletions cut 1 base from V and 5 bases from J, with 11 bases between. This CDR3 contains 14 residues. CDR3: CASSLYVQGETQYF. The CDR3 DNA reads TGTGCCAGCAGTTTATACGTCCAGGGTGAGACCCAGTACTTC.

The rearrangement links TRBV7-6 to TRBJ2-2; 7 bases match TRBD2. After removal of 10 bases from V and 2 bases from J, the junction contained 13 bases not matched to a gene. Germline values: CDR1 SGHVS, CDR2 FNYEAQ. This CDR3 has 16 amino acids. The CDR3 region is CATLSGRGTNTGELFF. In nucleotides, the CDR3 is TGTGCCACCCTTTCGGGGCGGGGGACTAACACCGGGGAGCTGTTTTTT.

This clone was detected a few times. The chain links TRBV5-6 to TRBJ2-5; D possibly corresponds to TRBD2 (5 bases). V was cut by 0 bases and J by 5 bases, with 11 bases left in between. The germline gives CDR1 SGHDT, CDR2 YYEEEE. The length of the CDR3 is 14 residues. CDR3 residues: CASSLEAGTETQYF. Written as DNA, the CDR3 is TGTGCCAGCAGCTTGGAGGCGGGTACGGAGACCCAGTACTTC.

This chain links TRBV11-3 with TRBJ1-2; D perhaps matches TRBD1 (5 bases). The CDR3 is made up of 13 amino acids. Germline CDR1 reads SGHNT; CDR2 reads YENEEA. Trimming left V 6 bases short and J 5 bases short, with 13 bases between. This CDR3 is CASSLMWGYGYTF. The CDR3, as DNA: TGTGCCAGCAGTCTAATGTGGGGGTATGGCTACACCTTC.

V usage is TRBV9 and J usage is TRBJ2-7; 9 nucleotides align to TRBD2. V shed 2 bases and J 5 bases; nucleotides not matched to a gene: 8. The CDR3 extends over 15 amino acids. The V gene's germline CDR1 is SGDLS and CDR2 YYNGEE. This chain's CDR3 is CASSVSGGAADEQYF. The DNA for the CDR3 is TGTGCCAGCAGCGTTAGCGGGGGCGCCGCCGACGAGCAGTACTTC.

V is TRBV30 and J is TRBJ1-2; 9 nucleotides match TRBD1. Trimming removed 3 bases from V and 4 bases from J; junction bases left unmatched: 6. CDR1 and CDR2 (germline): GTSNPN, SVGIG (reference sequence). The CDR3 spans 14 residues. CDR3: CAWRGTGMGYGYTF. CDR3 coding DNA: TGTGCCTGGAGGGGGACAGGGATGGGCTATGGCTACACCTTC.

Of note for this clone: The junction departs from the called germline gene at one end, perhaps through a read error. The rearrangement joins TRBV6-5 to TRBJ2-1, with 11 nucleotides matching TRBD2. Per the germline V gene, CDR1 is MNHEY and CDR2 is SVGAGI. The CDR3 sequence is 15 residues long. This chain's CDR3 is CAGSYDLAGGNEQFF. In DNA, the CDR3 is TGTGCCGGCAGTTACGACCTAGCGGGGGGCAATGAGCAGTTCTTC.

The chain combines TRBV2 with TRBJ2-5; 11 positions agree with TRBD2. The CDR3 is 13 amino acids. Germline V gene sequence: CDR1 SNHLY, CDR2 FYNNEI. The trim removed 10 bases at V and 1 base at J, leaving 2 bases unmatched. The CDR3 DNA reads as TGTGCCATAGCGGGGGGGATCCAAGAGACCCAGTACTTC. Protein sequence: CAIAGGIQETQYF.

The chain recombines TRBV14 with TRBJ1-5; 8 bases are a match to TRBD1. The CDR3 has 16 residues. The germline gives CDR1 SGHDN, CDR2 FVKESK. The trim removed 7 bases at V and 5 bases at J, leaving 13 bases unmatched. The CDR3 loop reads CASIRSGDRGYQPQHF. In DNA form, the CDR3 reads TGTGCCAGCATCCGAAGCGGCGACAGGGGCTATCAGCCCCAGCATTTT.